The present T cell receptor (beta chain) was sequenced within a study of blood T cell repertoires in COVID-19 (dated by TCRdb to 2018 to 2020). Study-level background: Samples covering the acute and convalescent phases of COVID-19 were provided by collaborators in the United States, Italy and Spain. Where available, HLA class I and class II types were taken from metadata supplied by the sample provider and were not determined by assay-based typing. A de-identified subject ID, COVID-19 status, age in years and sex were almost always included in the sample metadata. Samples were obtained from the ongoing ImmuneRACE study (first 160 participants) and from 950 to 1,500 subjects provided by 6 global collaborators. The dataset comprised deeply sampled blood TCRbeta repertoires from subjects exposed to, actively infected with, or recovered from COVID-19. The prospective study material was composed of cDNA or gDNA derived from T cells, B-cell-depleted T cells, or PBMCs. A freely available public database, intended as a resource for researchers studying the immune response to SARS-CoV-2, is where the repertoires were released.

Comment on this clone: It has no known antigen specificity. No much larger clonotype is one base removed from it; base qualities were not supplied.

What the study reported, not specific to this receptor: The quantity of clinical and demographic metadata differed by source and by participant and was supplied without curation.

Each collaborating institution followed its own protocols to collect whole blood in K2EDTA tubes. Collaborator samples were shipped for TCRbeta analysis as frozen whole blood, isolated PBMCs, or DNA extracted from either sample type. Germline trimming amounts to 3 bases on V and 2 bases on J, with 5 as the count of junction bases outside the gene matches. The CDR3 runs 15 residues from the cysteine to the phenylalanine. Of all the DNA, just the CDR3 is kept, 45 bases in frame from base 1. The germline V gene (reference sequence) specifies LNHDA as CDR1 and SQIVND as CDR2. TCRbeta CDR3 regions were amplified from genomic DNA by means of the immunoSEQ Assay, a bias-controlled multiplex PCR. Concerning the study's data processing: The number of nucleated cells in each sample was estimated from the amplification of reference gene primers within the assay. To quantify the absolute abundance of each unique TCRbeta CDR3 rearrangement, sequence reads were collapsed and filtered. For each sample, productive Simpson clonality was calculated as the square root of Simpson's diversity index over productive rearrangements. TCRdb's version of the immuneACCESS table is confined to in-frame rearrangements and falls short of the full clone set. An unresolved V gene accounts for under half of the shortfall where checked; the remainder is of unknown origin. V and J calls and clone size are copied from that table; D and trimming were computed from the DNA. The sample table lists 35,000 to 50,000 clones, about four fifths of them with a count of one. Less than 25% of the sample belongs to the ten largest clones.

This TCR was sampled from a human donor with acute or convalescent COVID-19. The donor label of this sample is uncertain. The rearrangement joined TRBV19 to TRBJ2-5; 8 bases in the junction line up with TRBD2. The source material was peripheral blood. The bases are TGTGCCAGTAGTATCACGGGGGGGCGGCAAGAGACCCAGTACTTC. Translation gives CASSITGGRQETQYF.